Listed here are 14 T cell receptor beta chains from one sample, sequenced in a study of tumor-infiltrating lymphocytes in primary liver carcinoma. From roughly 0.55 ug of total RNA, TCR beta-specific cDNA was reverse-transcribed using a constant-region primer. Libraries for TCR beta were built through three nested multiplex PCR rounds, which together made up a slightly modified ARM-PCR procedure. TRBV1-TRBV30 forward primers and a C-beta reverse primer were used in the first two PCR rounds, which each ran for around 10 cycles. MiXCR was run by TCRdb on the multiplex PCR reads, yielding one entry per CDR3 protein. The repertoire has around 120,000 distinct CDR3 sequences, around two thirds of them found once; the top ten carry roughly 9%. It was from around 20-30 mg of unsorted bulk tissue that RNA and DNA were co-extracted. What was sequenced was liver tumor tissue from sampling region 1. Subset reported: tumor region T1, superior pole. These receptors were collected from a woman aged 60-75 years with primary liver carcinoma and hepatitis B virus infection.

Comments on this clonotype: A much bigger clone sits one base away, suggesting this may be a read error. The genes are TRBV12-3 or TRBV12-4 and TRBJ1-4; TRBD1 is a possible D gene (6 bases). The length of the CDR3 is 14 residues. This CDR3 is CASSLGGAGEQLFF. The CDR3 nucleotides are TGTGCCAGCAGTTTAGGGGGGGCGGGTGAACAACTGTTTTTT.

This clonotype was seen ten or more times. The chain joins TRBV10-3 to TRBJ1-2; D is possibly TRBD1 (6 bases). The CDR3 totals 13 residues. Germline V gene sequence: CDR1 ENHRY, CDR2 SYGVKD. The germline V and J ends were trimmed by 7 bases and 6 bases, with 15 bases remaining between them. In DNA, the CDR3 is TGTGCCATCACCAACGGGACAAGCAATGGCTACACCTTC. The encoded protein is CAITNGTSNGYTF.

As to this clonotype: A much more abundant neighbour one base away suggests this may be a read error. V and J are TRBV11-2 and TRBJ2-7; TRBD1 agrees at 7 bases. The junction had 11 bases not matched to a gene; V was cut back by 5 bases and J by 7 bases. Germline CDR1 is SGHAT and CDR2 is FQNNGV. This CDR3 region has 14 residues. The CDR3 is CASSLAGTDLEQYF. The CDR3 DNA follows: TGTGCCAGCAGCCTGGCCGGGACAGACTTGGAGCAGTACTTC.

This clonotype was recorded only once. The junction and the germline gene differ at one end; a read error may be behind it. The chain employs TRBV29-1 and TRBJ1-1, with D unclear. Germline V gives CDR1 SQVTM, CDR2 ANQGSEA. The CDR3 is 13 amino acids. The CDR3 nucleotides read TGCGGCGTTGAATACGACAAGAACACTGAAGCTTTCTTT. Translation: CGVEYDKNTEAFF.

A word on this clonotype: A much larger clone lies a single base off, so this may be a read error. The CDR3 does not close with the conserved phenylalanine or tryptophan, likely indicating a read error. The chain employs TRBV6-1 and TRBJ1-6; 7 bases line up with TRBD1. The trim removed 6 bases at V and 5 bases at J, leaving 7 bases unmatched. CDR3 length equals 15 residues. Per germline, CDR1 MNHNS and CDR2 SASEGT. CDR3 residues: CASRTGKKNNSPLHS. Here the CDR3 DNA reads TGTGCCAGCAGGACAGGGAAAAAGAATAATTCACCCCTCCACTCT.

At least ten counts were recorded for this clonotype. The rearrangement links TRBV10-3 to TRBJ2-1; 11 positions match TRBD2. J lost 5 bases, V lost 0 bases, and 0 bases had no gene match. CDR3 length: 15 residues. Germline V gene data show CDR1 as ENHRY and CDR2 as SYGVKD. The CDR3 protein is CAISESGLADNEQFF. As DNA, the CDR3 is TGTGCCATCAGTGAGTCGGGACTAGCGGACAATGAGCAGTTCTTC.

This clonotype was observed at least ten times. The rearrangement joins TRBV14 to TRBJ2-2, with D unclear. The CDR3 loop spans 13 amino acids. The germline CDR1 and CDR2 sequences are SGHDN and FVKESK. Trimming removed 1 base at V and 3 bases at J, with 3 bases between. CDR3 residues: CASSQVHTGELFF. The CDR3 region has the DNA TGTGCCAGCAGCCAAGTCCACACCGGGGAGCTGTTTTTT.

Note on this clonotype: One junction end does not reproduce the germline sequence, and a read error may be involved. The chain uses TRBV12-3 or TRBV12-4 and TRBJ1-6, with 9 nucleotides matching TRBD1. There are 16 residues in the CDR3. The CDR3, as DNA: TGTGCCGGCAGCACCCGGTTAGGGACAGGGAATTCACTCCTCCACTTT. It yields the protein CAGSTRLGTGNSLLHF.

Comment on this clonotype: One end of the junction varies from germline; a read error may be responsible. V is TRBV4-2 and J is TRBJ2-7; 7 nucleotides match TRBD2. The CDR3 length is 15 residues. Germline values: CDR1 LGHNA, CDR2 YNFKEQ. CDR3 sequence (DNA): TGTGCCAGCAGCCAAGGCCCCCGCAGGGAGGGTGAGCACTACTTC. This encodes CASSQGPRREGEHYF.

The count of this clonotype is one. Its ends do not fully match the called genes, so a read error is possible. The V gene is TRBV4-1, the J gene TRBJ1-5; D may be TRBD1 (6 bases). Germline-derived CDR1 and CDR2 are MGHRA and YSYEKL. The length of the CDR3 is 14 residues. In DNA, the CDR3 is TGCGCCAGCAGCCAAGGAGGGGGGAGTCAGCCCCAGCACTTT. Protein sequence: CASSQGGGSQPQHF.

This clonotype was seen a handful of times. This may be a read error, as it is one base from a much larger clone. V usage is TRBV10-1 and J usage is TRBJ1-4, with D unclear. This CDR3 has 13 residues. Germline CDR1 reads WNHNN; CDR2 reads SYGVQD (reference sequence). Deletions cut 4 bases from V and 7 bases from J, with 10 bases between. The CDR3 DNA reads TGCGCCAGCAGTGTCGGCACTTCTGAAAAACTGTTTTTT. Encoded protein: CASSVGTSEKLFF.

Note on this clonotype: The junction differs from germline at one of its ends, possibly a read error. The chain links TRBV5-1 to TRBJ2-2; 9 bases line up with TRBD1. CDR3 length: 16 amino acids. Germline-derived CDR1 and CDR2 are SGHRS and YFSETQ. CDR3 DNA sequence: TGCGTCAGCCGTCTTACCGGGACAGGGCTCACCGGGGAGCTGTTTTTT. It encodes CVSRLTGTGLTGELFF.

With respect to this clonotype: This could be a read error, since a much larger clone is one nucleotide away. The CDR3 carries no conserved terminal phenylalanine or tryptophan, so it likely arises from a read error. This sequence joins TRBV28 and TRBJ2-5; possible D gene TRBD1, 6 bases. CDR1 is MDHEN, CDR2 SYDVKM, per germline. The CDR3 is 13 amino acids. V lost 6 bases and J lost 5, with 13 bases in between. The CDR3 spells CASRQQGWETQYL. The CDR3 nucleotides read TGTGCCAGCAGGCAACAGGGATGGGAGACCCAGTACCTC.

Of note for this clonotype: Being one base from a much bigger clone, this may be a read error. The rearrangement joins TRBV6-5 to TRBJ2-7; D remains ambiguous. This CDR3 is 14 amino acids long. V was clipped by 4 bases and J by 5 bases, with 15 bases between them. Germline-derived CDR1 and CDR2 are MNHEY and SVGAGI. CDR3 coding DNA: TGTGCCAGCAGTTCCCGGTTGACGGGCCACGAGCAGTACTTC. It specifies CASSSRLTGHEQYF.